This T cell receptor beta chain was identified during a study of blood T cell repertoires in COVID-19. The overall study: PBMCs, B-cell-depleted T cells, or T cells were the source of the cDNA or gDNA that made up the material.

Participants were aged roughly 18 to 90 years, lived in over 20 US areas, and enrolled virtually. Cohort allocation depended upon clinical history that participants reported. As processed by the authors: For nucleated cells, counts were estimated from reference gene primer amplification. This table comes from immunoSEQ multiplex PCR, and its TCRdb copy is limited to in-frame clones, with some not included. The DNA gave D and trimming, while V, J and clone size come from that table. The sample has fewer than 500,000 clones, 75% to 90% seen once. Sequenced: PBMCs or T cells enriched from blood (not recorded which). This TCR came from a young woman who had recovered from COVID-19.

CDR3 protein: CAIGGTDNNSPLHF. The CDR3 DNA reads as TGTGCCATCGGGGGGACTGATAATAATTCACCCCTCCACTTT. The chain recombines TRBV7-9 with TRBJ1-6, with D possibly matching TRBD1 (5 bases). CDR3 length: 14 residues. Between the trimmed V and J ends, which lost 10 bases and 5 bases, there was a span of 15 bases. CDR1 and CDR2 (germline): SEHNR, FQNEAQ (reference sequence).